This note documents a single T cell receptor (beta chain) sequence. The primer mix had 60 Vbeta and 13 Jbeta primers. TCRdb keeps only in-frame clones here, not all; method: immunoSEQ multiplex PCR. This sample yields over 200,000 clones, of which 65% to 75% are seen a single time; approximately 1.9% belongs to the top ten. The source of the sample is a study of cytomegalovirus exposure and HLA in healthy donors. This CDR3 region has 15 residues. The V and J ends lost 7 bases and 0 bases, in that order; junction bases with no gene match: 7. Germline assignment: CDR1 SGHRS and CDR2 YFSETQ. The TCR originated in a woman aged 25 to 45 in good health and CMV-seronegative. Sample: PBMCs. The V gene is TRBV5-1, the J gene TRBJ2-1; 7 bases match TRBD2. The CDR3 region has the DNA TGCGCCAGCGAGGGTGGCGGGAGCTCCTACAATGAGCAGTTCTTC. It is translated as CASEGGGSSYNEQFF.